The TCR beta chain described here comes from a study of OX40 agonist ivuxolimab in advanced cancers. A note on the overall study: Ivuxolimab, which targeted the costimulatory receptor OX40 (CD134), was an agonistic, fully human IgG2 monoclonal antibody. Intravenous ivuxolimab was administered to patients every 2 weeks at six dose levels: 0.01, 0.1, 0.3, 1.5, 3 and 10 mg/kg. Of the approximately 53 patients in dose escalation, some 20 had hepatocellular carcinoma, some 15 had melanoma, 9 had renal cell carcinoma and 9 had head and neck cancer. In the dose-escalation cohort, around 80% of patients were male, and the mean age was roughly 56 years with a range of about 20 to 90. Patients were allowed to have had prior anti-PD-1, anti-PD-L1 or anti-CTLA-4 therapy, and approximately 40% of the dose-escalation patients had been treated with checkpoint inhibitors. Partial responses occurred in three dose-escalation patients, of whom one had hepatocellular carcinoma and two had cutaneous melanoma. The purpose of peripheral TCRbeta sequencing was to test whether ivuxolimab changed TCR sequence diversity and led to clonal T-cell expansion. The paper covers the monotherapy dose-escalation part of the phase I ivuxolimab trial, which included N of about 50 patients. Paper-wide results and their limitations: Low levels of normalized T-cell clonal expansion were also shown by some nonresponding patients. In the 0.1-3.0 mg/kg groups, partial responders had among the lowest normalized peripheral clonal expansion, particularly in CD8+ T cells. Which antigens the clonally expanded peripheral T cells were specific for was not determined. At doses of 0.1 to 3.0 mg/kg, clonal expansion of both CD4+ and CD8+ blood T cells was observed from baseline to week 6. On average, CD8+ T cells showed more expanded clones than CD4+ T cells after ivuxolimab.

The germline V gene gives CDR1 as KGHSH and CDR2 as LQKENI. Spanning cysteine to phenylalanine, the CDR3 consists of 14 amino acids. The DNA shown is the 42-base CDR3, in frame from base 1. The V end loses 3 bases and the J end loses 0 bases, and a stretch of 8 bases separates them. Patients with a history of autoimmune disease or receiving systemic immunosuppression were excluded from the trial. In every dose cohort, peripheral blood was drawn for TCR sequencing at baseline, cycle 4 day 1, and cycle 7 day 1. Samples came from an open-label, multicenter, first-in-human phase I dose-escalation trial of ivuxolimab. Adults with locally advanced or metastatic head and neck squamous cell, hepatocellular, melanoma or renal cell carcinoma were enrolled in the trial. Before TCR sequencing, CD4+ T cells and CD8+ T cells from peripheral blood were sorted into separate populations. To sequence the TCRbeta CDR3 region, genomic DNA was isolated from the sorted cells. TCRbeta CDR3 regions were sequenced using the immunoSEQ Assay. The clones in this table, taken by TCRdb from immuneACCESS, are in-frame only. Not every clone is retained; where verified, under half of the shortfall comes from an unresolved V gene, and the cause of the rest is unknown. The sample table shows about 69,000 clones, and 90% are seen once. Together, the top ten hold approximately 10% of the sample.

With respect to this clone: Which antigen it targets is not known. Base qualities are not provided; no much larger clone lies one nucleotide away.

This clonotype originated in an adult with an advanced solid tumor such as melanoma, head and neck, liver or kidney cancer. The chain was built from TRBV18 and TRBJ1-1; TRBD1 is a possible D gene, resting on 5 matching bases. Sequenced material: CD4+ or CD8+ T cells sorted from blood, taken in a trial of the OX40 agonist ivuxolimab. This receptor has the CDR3 CASSPRGMNTEAFF. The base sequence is TGTGCCAGCTCACCTCGGGGGATGAACACTGAAGCTTTCTTT.